Listed below are T cell receptor beta chains from one sample, sequenced in a study of shared T cell receptors in the human thymus. TCRdb's copy holds only in-frame clones and misses some; the assay was immunoSEQ multiplex PCR. The repertoire includes 450,000 to 650,000 clones, about four fifths of them detected once, and around 0.012% sits in the top ten. This sample also appeared in a second study, on human thymus T cells.

Sequences were obtained from thymocytes. Receptors originate from a boy in the first two years of life with a congenital heart defect. The CDR3 runs from the conserved cysteine through the conserved F or W. The order of the fields is D gene, V gene, J gene, clone size, CDR3 DNA, CDR3 protein. The D gene is left open where the match is weak. The listing skips clone size in some rows; elsewhere it reads once, few, many or a size class.

NA	TRBV29-1	TRBJ1-1	NA	TGCAGCGTTGGACGGGGGTATGGGGGGTGCGGCACTGAAGCTTTCTTT	CSVGRGYGGCGTEAFF
NA	TRBV10-3	TRBJ1-4	NA	TGTGCCATCAGTGAGTCGACCGGACAGCCGAATGAAAAACTGTTTTTT	CAISESTGQPNEKLFF
TRBD2	TRBV11-3	TRBJ2-1	NA	TGTGCCAGCAGCTCAGGGTGGGAGGGCCCTCCCAATGAGCAGTTCTTC	CASSSGWEGPPNEQFF
TRBD2	TRBV9	TRBJ2-2	NA	TGTGCCAGCAGCCCAGGAGGGGGGTTGGGCGGGAGGGCCCCCGGGGAGCTGTTTTTT	CASSPGGGLGGRAPGELFF
NA	TRBV19	TRBJ1-2	NA	TGTGCCAGAAGTCCTTTCTACACCTTC	CARSPFYTF
TRBD2	TRBV4-3	TRBJ2-1	NA	TGCGCCAGCAGCCGCTTGGGGGGCTCTAGCGGGAGTCCCAATGAGCAGTTCTTC	CASSRLGGSSGSPNEQFF
TRBD2	TRBV9	TRBJ2-1	NA	TGTGCCAGCAGCGTAGAAAATAGCGGGTCCTGTGGTCCGGACAATGAGCAGTTCTTC	CASSVENSGSCGPDNEQFF
NA	TRBV27	TRBJ1-1	NA	TGTGCCAGCAGAAGGACCGGGGGTGAAGCTTTCTTT	CASRRTGGEAFF
NA	TRBV19	TRBJ2-1	once	TGTGCCAGTACCTCCGGACTCGAGAATGAGCAGTTCTTC	CASTSGLENEQFF
NA	TRBV27	TRBJ2-7	NA	TGTGCCAGCAGTTTGGCCGAACAGACCTCCTACGAGCAGTACTTC	CASSLAEQTSYEQYF
NA	TRBV18	TRBJ2-5	NA	TGTGCCAGCTCACCAGAGGAGACCCAGTACTTC	CASSPEETQYF
NA	TRBV21-1	TRBJ2-7	NA	TGTGCCAGCAGCAAAGGGACAGGGGGATACGAGCAGTACTTC	CASSKGTGGYEQYF
NA	TRBV18	TRBJ1-2	NA	TGTGCCAGCTCACCACCGTACGGGGAAACGGACTATGGCTACACCTTC	CASSPPYGETDYGYTF
NA	TRBV7-9	TRBJ1-3	NA	TGTGCCAGCAGCCCCCCAATGGGAAACACCATATATTTT	CASSPPMGNTIYF
TRBD2	TRBV18	TRBJ2-1	few	TGTGCCAGCTCACCACTTCTAGCGGAAATCAATGAGCAGTTCTTC	CASSPLLAEINEQFF
TRBD2	TRBV27	TRBJ2-2	NA	TGTGCCAGCAGTTCCATACTAGCGCCCGGGGAGCTGTTTTTT	CASSSILAPGELFF
NA	TRBV4-3	TRBJ2-7	NA	TGCGCCAGCAGCCATAATCCGGAGACTCGCAGCTACGAGCAGTACTTC	CASSHNPETRSYEQYF
NA	TRBV30	TRBJ2-2	NA	TGTGCCTGGAGCAAAGCAGGGGTAACCGGGGAGCTGTTTTTT	CAWSKAGVTGELFF
NA	TRBV11-1	TRBJ1-2	NA	TGTGCCAGCAGCCGACCCGACAGGTTTGGCTACACCTTC	CASSRPDRFGYTF
TRBD1	TRBV9	TRBJ1-1	NA	TGTGCCAGCAGCACCGCCGGACAGGGGGATTTGGCTTTCTTT	CASSTAGQGDLAFF
TRBD1	TRBV5-1	TRBJ2-7	NA	TGCGCCAGCAGCCCGACAGGGTCCCTCTACGAGCAGTACTTC	CASSPTGSLYEQYF
TRBD1	TRBV15	TRBJ1-2	NA	TGTGCCACCAGCAGAGATTGGCCGGGGACAGGGTATGGCTACACCTTC	CATSRDWPGTGYGYTF
NA	TRBV4-3	TRBJ2-1	NA	TGCGCCAGCAGCCTAACACCCACTAGCAATGAGCAGTTCTTC	CASSLTPTSNEQFF
NA	TRBV5-6	TRBJ2-1	NA	TGTGCCAGCAGCTTGGGAGTTAATGGGGGAGGTAAATACAATGAGCAGTTCTTC	CASSLGVNGGGKYNEQFF
TRBD2	TRBV19	TRBJ2-5	NA	TGTGCCAGTAGTATAGGGGAGCTAGCGGGAGGCCCGGAGACCCAGTACTTC	CASSIGELAGGPETQYF
TRBD2	TRBV25-1	TRBJ2-6	NA	TGTGCCAGCACTCCTTCGGGGGGGAGCTCTGGGGCCAACGTCCTGACTTTC	CASTPSGGSSGANVLTF
TRBD1	TRBV28	TRBJ2-2	NA	TGTGCCAGCAGGCATACTAGACAGGGGACCGGGGAGCTGTTTTTT	CASRHTRQGTGELFF